These 16 T cell receptor beta chains share one sample of origin, sequenced in a study of early T cells in non-severe SARS-CoV-2 infection. TCRdb re-called the 5' RACE reads through MiXCR, storing one row per CDR3 protein. Here the sample spans about 92,000 distinct CDR3 sequences, approximately 15% being singletons. Material: whole blood. The source of these receptors is an adult who was a healthcare worker with PCR-confirmed SARS-CoV-2 infection or an uninfected control (not recorded which).

The J gene is TRBJ2-3, the V gene TRBV13; the match to TRBD2 covers 10 bases. The CDR3 contains 15 residues. J gave up 6 bases and V 5 bases, and 8 bases lay outside the gene matches. Germline CDR1 PRHDT, CDR2 FYEKMQ (reference sequence). The CDR3 DNA is TGTGCCAGCAGCATAAGCGGGGGGGCCTGGGATACGCAGTATTTT. As protein: CASSISGGAWDTQYF.

This clonotype was observed at least ten times. The chain uses TRBV2 and TRBJ1-1; tentative D call: TRBD1 (5 bases). The CDR3 is 14 amino acids. The V end was cut by 1 base, the J end by 6 bases, with 12 bases between. In germline, CDR1 is SNHLY, CDR2 FYNNEI. The CDR3 DNA sequence: TGTGCCAGCAGTGAAGGACAGTTCACCGCTGAAGCTTTCTTT. This sequence encodes CASSEGQFTAEAFF.

The chain carries TRBV7-2 and TRBJ2-3; D is possibly TRBD2 (6 bases). Trimming removed 4 bases from V and 7 bases from J, with 12 bases in between. This CDR3 spans 13 amino acids. The germline V gene encodes CDR1 SGHTA and CDR2 FQGNSA. The CDR3 is CASSWGERNTQYF. Written as DNA, the CDR3 is TGTGCCAGCAGCTGGGGGGAGCGAAATACGCAGTATTTT.

This clonotype was picked up a small number of times. The junction departs from germline at one end; a sequencing error may be responsible. The V call is TRBV7-2, the J call TRBJ1-1, with D tentatively TRBD1 (5 bases). Per the germline V gene, CDR1 is SGHTA and CDR2 is FQGNSA. This CDR3 has 16 amino acids. CDR3 sequence reads: CASNIRGNLMNTEVFF. CDR3 in DNA: TGTGCCAGCAACATAAGGGGAAATTTGATGAACACTGAAGTTTTCTTT.

This clonotype was observed at least ten times. The chain has TRBV19 and TRBJ2-2; D not resolved. This CDR3 has 11 residues. The V and J ends lost 9 bases and 1 base respectively, with 3 bases between them. Germline CDR1 is LNHDA and CDR2 is SQIVND (reference sequence). The CDR3 is CASQNTGELFF. The CDR3 coding sequence is TGTGCCAGCCAGAACACCGGGGAGCTGTTTTTT.

The rearrangement links TRBV10-1 to TRBJ2-7, with 10 bases fitting TRBD2. The CDR3 runs 14 residues. CDR1 is WNHNN and CDR2 is SYGVQD in the germline V gene (reference sequence). V shed 6 bases, J shed 3 bases, and the junction held 5 bases outside the gene matches. DNA for the CDR3: TGCGCCAGCAGCGATGGGACTAGCGACTACGAGCAGTACTTC. This sequence encodes CASSDGTSDYEQYF.

The table lists this clonotype with a few counts. The DNA of the CDR3 is TGTGCCAGCAGCCGACCCCCCTACGAGCAGTACTTC. Translating it yields CASSRPPYEQYF. J is TRBJ2-7 and V is TRBV7-2; D gene unclear. Germline lookup yields CDR1 SGHTA and CDR2 FQGNSA. V lost 5 bases and J lost 2, with 7 bases in between. The CDR3 contains 12 residues.

The rearrangement uses TRBV20-1 and TRBJ2-7; D is perhaps TRBD2 (6 bases). The CDR3 sequence is 15 residues long. Germline lookup yields CDR1 DFQATT and CDR2 SNEGSKA (reference sequence). V lost 1 base, J lost 1 base, and 14 bases lay in between. In DNA form, the CDR3 reads TGCAGTGCTAGAGTAACTGCGGGATTATCCTACGAGCAGTACTTC. Protein sequence: CSARVTAGLSYEQYF.

The CDR3 protein is CASSLATGANVLTF. CDR3 sequence (DNA): TGCGCCAGCAGCTTGGCGACGGGGGCCAACGTCCTGACTTTC. This chain links TRBV5-1 with TRBJ2-6; D call uncertain. CDR1 and CDR2 (germline): SGHRS, YFSETQ. The CDR3 length is 14 residues. The V end lost 0 bases, the J end lost 4 bases, and 5 bases lay between the germline ends. The full variable domain, completed using reference TRBV5-1 and TRBJ2-6, is KAGVTQTPRYLIKTRGQQVTLSCSPISGHRSVSWYQQTPGQGLQFLFEYFSETQRNKGNFPGRFSGRQFSNSRSEMNVSTLELGDSALYLCASSLATGANVLTFGAGSRLTVL.

This clonotype was seen at least ten times. The CDR3 loop is CASSQVQGLNTQYF. CDR3 DNA sequence: TGCGCCAGCAGCCAGGTGCAGGGTTTAAATACGCAGTATTTT. The V call is TRBV4-3, the J call TRBJ2-3, with D perhaps TRBD1 (5 bases). Trimming cost V 3 bases and J 7 bases, with 14 bases left between them. CDR3 length: 14 amino acids. Germline CDR1 reads LGHNA; CDR2 reads YSLEER.

The chain is built from TRBV29-1 and TRBJ2-2; D is perhaps TRBD2 (6 bases). CDR1 is SQVTM and CDR2 is ANQGSEA in the germline V gene. The V end lost 5 bases, the J end lost 0 bases, and 7 bases lay between the germline ends. The CDR3 is 13 amino acids. CDR3 nucleotides: TGCAGCGTTCTAGCGACGAACACCGGGGAGCTGTTTTTT. This codes for CSVLATNTGELFF.

This clonotype was observed a handful of times. V usage is TRBV12-3 or TRBV12-4 and J usage is TRBJ1-2, with D tentatively TRBD1 (5 bases). This CDR3 contains 15 residues. V was clipped by 5 bases and J by 4 bases, with 17 bases between them. CDR3 loop: CASSANRGDVYGYTF. DNA for the CDR3: TGTGCCAGCAGTGCCAACCGAGGGGATGTCTATGGCTACACCTTC.

This clonotype was found a few times. This sequence joins TRBV5-6 and TRBJ2-3, with 9 nucleotides matching TRBD1. This CDR3 is built from 14 residues. From germline, CDR1 is SGHDT and CDR2 YYEEEE. J gave up 2 bases and V 3 bases, and 1 base lay outside the gene matches. CDR3 loop: CASSWTGATDTQYF. The CDR3 DNA is TGTGCCAGCAGCTGGACAGGGGCCACAGATACGCAGTATTTT.

The chain has TRBV6-5 and TRBJ2-7; 7 bases align to TRBD1. Trimming at V came to 4 bases and at J to 3 bases, leaving 12 bases not matched to a gene. Germline V gene lookup returns CDR1 MNHEY and CDR2 SVGAGI. This CDR3 has 16 amino acids. The CDR3 loop reads CASSFTVPGQNYEQYF. The CDR3, as DNA: TGTGCCAGCAGTTTCACCGTCCCGGGACAGAACTACGAGCAGTACTTC.

This clonotype was observed a few times. V and J are TRBV11-2 and TRBJ2-3; D ambiguous. This CDR3 is 12 amino acids long. Germline V CDR1 and CDR2: SGHAT, FQNNGV. The ends were cut back, 2 bases at V and 2 bases at J, with 2 bases in the middle. The CDR3 reads CASSLNTDTQYF. CDR3 coding DNA: TGTGCCAGCAGCTTAAACACAGATACGCAGTATTTT.

A few counts support this clonotype. The CDR3 DNA follows: TGTGCCAGCAGGGGACAGGCCCAGCCCCAGCATTTT. It yields the protein CASRGQAQPQHF. The chain links TRBV28 to TRBJ1-5; TRBD1 matches at 8 bases. J was trimmed by 7 bases and V by 6 bases; bases with no gene match: 2. There are 12 residues in the CDR3. The germline V gene has CDR1 MDHEN and CDR2 SYDVKM.